A selection of T cell receptor beta chains follows, all from one sample in a study of technical replicates of blood from a handful of donors. Assay used: immunoSEQ multiplex PCR; TCRdb lists only in-frame clones, some missing. Seen here are 80,000 to 95,000 clones, 94% observed once, and the top ten hold approximately 0.26%. The sequenced sample was T cells isolated from PBMCs. These receptors were obtained from a human donor in good health. CDR3s include the opening cysteine and the closing phenylalanine or tryptophan. Fields, in order: V gene, clone size, J gene, D gene, CDR3 protein, CDR3 DNA. D genes are given only for firm matches. Clone size is stated in some rows and not others, as once, few, many or a class when expanded.

>TRBV7-3|NA|TRBJ2-5|TRBD2
CASSRGVFGTSGGQETQYF
TGTGCCAGCAGTCGGGGGGTTTTCGGGACTAGCGGGGGCCAAGAGACCCAGTACTTC
>TRBV30|NA|TRBJ2-2|TRBD1
CAWSARDRVSTGELFF
TGTGCCTGGAGTGCAAGGGACAGGGTGTCCACCGGGGAGCTGTTTTTT
>TRBV9|NA|TRBJ1-4|NA
CASSEQSFNEKLFF
TGTGCCAGCAGCGAACAGAGCTTTAATGAAAAACTGTTTTTT
>TRBV6-5|NA|TRBJ2-5|TRBD1
CASSSLLKAGGIQYF
TGTGCCAGCAGCTCCCTCCTAAAAGCAGGGGGAATCCAGTACTTC
>TRBV15|NA|TRBJ1-4|NA
CATTRGVLNEKLFF
TGTGCCACCACCCGCGGCGTCCTTAATGAAAAACTGTTTTTT
>TRBV27|once|TRBJ2-7|TRBD2
CASSFYSGRAGEQYF
TGTGCCAGCAGTTTCTATAGCGGGAGGGCCGGCGAGCAGTACTTC
>TRBV29-1|NA|TRBJ2-2|NA
CSVVERYTGELFF
TGCAGCGTTGTAGAGCGGTACACCGGGGAGCTGTTTTTT
>TRBV6-1|NA|TRBJ2-7|TRBD2
CASSEAAGGYEQYF
TGTGCCAGCAGTGAAGCGGCGGGGGGCTACGAGCAGTACTTC
>TRBV9|NA|TRBJ2-5|NA
CASSPEPGETQYF
TGTGCCAGCAGCCCCGAGCCGGGGGAGACCCAGTACTTC
>TRBV6-5|NA|TRBJ2-2|TRBD2
CATREAGGTGELFF
TGTGCCACCAGGGAAGCGGGAGGTACCGGGGAGCTGTTTTTT
>TRBV5-1|NA|TRBJ2-3|NA
CASSLFGDTQYF
TGCGCCAGCAGCCTCTTCGGGGATACGCAGTATTTT